A single sample is the source of the 14 T cell receptor beta chains below, sequenced in a study of T cells after yellow fever vaccination. TCRdb reprocessed the 5' RACE reads with MiXCR, giving one entry per CDR3 protein. Among about 340,000 distinct CDR3 sequences listed, roughly an eighth were seen once. The sequencing used CD4+ T cells sorted from PBMCs, collected 15 days after the yellow fever booster vaccination. Every receptor here comes from a young man who received the YFV17D yellow fever vaccine.

This clonotype was found a few times. This CDR3 reads CASIRILGTGELFF. CDR3 nucleotide sequence: TGTGCCAGCATTCGGATCCTAGGCACCGGGGAGCTGTTTTTT. The chain combines TRBV12-3 or TRBV12-4 with TRBJ2-2; D gene uncertain. The V end was cut by 7 bases, the J end by 4 bases, with 13 bases between. There are 14 residues in the CDR3.

This clonotype was detected many times. This rearrangement joins TRBV29-1 to TRBJ2-7; the match to TRBD2 covers 11 bases. The CDR3 spans 13 residues. J was trimmed by 3 bases and V by 6 bases; bases with no gene match: 4. Germline V gene data show CDR1 as SQVTM and CDR2 as ANQGSEA. This chain's CDR3 is CSVDGLAGYEQYF. The DNA for the CDR3 is TGCAGCGTCGACGGACTAGCGGGCTACGAGCAGTACTTC.

The table lists this clonotype with many counts. The rearrangement links TRBV5-1 to TRBJ2-1; possibly TRBD2 for D (6 bases). The germline gives CDR1 SGHRS, CDR2 YFSETQ. V dropped 4 bases and J dropped 2 bases, with 13 bases sitting between them. This CDR3 spans 15 amino acids. CDR3 protein: CASSLLASTYNEQFF. The CDR3 DNA is TGCGCCAGCAGCCTGCTAGCGTCCACCTACAATGAGCAGTTCTTC.

This clonotype turned up a few times. The rearrangement uses TRBV21-1 and TRBJ1-3; TRBD1, the table's D call, lacks a check against the DNA. TRBV21-1 is assigned pseudogene status. The CDR3 sequence is 14 residues long. The CDR3 loop reads CASATGESGNTIYF. The CDR3 DNA sequence: TGTGCCAGCGCGACAGGGGAGTCTGGAAACACCATATATTTT.

The rearrangement links TRBV29-1 to TRBJ2-2, with 8 bases aligning to TRBD1. Germline-derived CDR1 and CDR2 are SQVTM and ANQGSEA. The CDR3 is 14 amino acids. V trimming: 6 bases; J trimming: 7 bases; junction bases outside the gene matches: 10. The CDR3 bases are TGCAGCGTCCGGGACAGGTTCCCTGGCGGGGAGCTGTTTTTT. Its protein product is CSVRDRFPGGELFF.

V and J are TRBV9 and TRBJ2-3; D is unresolved. This CDR3 has 13 amino acids. The germline gives CDR1 SGDLS, CDR2 YYNGEE. Trimming left V 2 bases short and J 6 bases short, with 10 bases between. DNA for the CDR3: TGTGCCAGCAGCGTGTCTGCGGTGGATACGCAGTATTTT. This translates into CASSVSAVDTQYF.

The J gene is TRBJ1-5, the V gene TRBV5-6; 8 bases align to TRBD1. The CDR3 extends over 18 amino acids. Per germline, CDR1 SGHDT and CDR2 YYEEEE. Trimming removed 3 bases from V and 1 base from J; junction bases left unmatched: 12. The CDR3 nucleotides read TGTGCCAGCAGCTCGATAACCTCCGGGACAGGAAGCAATCAGCCCCAGCATTTT. Protein: CASSSITSGTGSNQPQHF.

Regarding this clonotype: A much larger clone sits a single nucleotide away, making a read error possible. V is TRBV7-2 and J is TRBJ1-2; possible D gene TRBD1, 6 bases. V was clipped by 5 bases and J by 1 base, with 8 bases between them. In germline, CDR1 is SGHTA, CDR2 FQGNSA. The CDR3 sequence is 13 residues long. The chain's CDR3 is CASSRDINYGYTF. DNA of the CDR3: TGTGCCAGCAGCCGGGACATTAACTATGGCTACACCTTC.

This clonotype has at least ten counts. V and J are TRBV12-3 or TRBV12-4 and TRBJ2-6; TRBD1 matches at 8 bases. The V gene end was trimmed by 8 bases and the J gene end by 2 bases; junction bases not matched to a gene: 5. CDR3 length: 15 amino acids. The CDR3 DNA reads TGTGCCAGCGGACCGGGACAGGCTGGGGCCAACGTCCTGACTTTC. This gives the protein CASGPGQAGANVLTF.

The genes are TRBV20-1 and TRBJ1-5; D might be TRBD1 (5 bases). Trimming pared 2 bases from V and 6 bases from J, leaving 20 bases between. The germline V gene has CDR1 DFQATT and CDR2 SNEGSKA (reference sequence). This CDR3 spans 16 amino acids. The CDR3: CSARTPGTALGQPQHF. As DNA, the CDR3 is TGCAGTGCTAGAACACCTGGGACCGCCTTGGGTCAGCCCCAGCATTTT.

This clonotype was found many times. The chain employs TRBV20-1 and TRBJ1-1; D gene uncertain. The germline CDR1 and CDR2 sequences are DFQATT and SNEGSKA (reference sequence). V was trimmed by 0 bases and J by 8 bases, leaving 13 bases between them. The CDR3 extends over 13 amino acids. CDR3 in DNA: TGCAGTGCTAGAGATATCCGGACGGAGGAAGCTTTCTTT. Translating gives CSARDIRTEEAFF.

The V gene is TRBV28, the J gene TRBJ2-7; D gene ambiguous. The V end was cut by 5 bases, the J end by 6 bases, with 14 bases between. The CDR3 runs to 13 residues. Germline values: CDR1 MDHEN, CDR2 SYDVKM. The CDR3 spells CASSTIHLPEQYV. CDR3 coding DNA: TGTGCCAGCAGTACTATCCACCTCCCCGAGCAGTACGTC.

The sample holds many counts of this clonotype. The junction differs from germline at one of its ends, possibly a read error. The chain links TRBV5-1 to TRBJ2-1; D is ambiguous. The CDR3 covers 15 residues. From germline, CDR1 is SGHRS and CDR2 YFSETQ. CDR3: CASSLLASSYNEQFF. Written as DNA, the CDR3 is TGTGCCAGCAGCTTACTGGCCAGCTCCTACAATGAGCAGTTCTTC.

This clonotype was seen a few times. The chain is built from TRBV29-1 and TRBJ1-5, with D tentatively TRBD1 (6 bases). The CDR3 runs to 13 residues. The germline V gene has CDR1 SQVTM and CDR2 ANQGSEA. Trimming removed 4 bases at V and 3 bases at J, with 10 bases between. CDR3 region: CSVGTDPNQPQHF. CDR3 nucleotide sequence: TGCAGCGTTGGGACAGATCCCAATCAGCCCCAGCATTTT.